This TCR beta chain was identified during a study of shared clonotypes between healthy human individuals. Per the germline V gene, CDR1 is MGHRA and CDR2 is YSYEKL. Trimming stripped 8 bases from V and 0 bases from J, with 20 bases between. The length of the CDR3 is 16 residues. Only in-frame clones appear in the TCRdb table, and some are missing; sequencing was by immunoSEQ multiplex PCR. The repertoire holds 700,000 or so clones, with approximately 75% as singletons. The sequence derives from a woman aged 25 to 45 in good health. The source material was memory CD4+ T cells sorted from blood. The subset denotes: CD45RA-negative fraction. The V and J genes are TRBV4-1 and TRBJ2-7, with a possible D match to TRBD2 (6 bases). The CDR3 DNA reads as TGCGCCAGCGCCCCCCCCGGGACTCGCAGCTCCTACGAGCAGTACTTC. As protein: CASAPPGTRSSYEQYF.